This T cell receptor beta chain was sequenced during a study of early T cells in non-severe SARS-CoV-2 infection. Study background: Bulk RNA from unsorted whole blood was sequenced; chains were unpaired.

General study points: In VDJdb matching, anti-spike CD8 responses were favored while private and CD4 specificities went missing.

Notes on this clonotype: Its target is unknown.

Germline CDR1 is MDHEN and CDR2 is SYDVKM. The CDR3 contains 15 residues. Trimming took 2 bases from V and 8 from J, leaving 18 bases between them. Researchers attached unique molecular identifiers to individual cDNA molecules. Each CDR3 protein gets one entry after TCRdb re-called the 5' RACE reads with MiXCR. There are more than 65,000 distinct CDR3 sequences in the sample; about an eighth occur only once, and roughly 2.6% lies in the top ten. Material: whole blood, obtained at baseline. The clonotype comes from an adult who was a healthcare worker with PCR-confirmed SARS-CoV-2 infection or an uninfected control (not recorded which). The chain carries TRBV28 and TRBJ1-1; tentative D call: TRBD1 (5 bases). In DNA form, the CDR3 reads TGTGCCAGCAGTTTAATGGTGGGACCGGGGAAGGAAGCTTTCTTT. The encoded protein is CASSLMVGPGKEAFF.